The 24 T cell receptor beta chains reported below all come from one sample, sequenced in a study of cytomegalovirus exposure and HLA in healthy donors. A multiplex PCR was run with 60 Vbeta primers and 13 Jbeta primers. TCRdb keeps only in-frame clones here, not all; method: immunoSEQ multiplex PCR. The sample lists some 80,000 clones, under 80% seen once, with almost 6% in the top ten. Sequenced material: PBMCs. The receptors shown here come from a man younger than 35 in good health and CMV-seropositive.

This clone was detected a few times. This chain links TRBV6-1 with TRBJ2-7; 7 bases are a match to TRBD2. Looked up from germline, CDR1 is MNHNS and CDR2 is SASEGT. The CDR3 is 15 residues long. V lost 6 bases to trimming and J lost 1 base; unmatched junction nucleotides: 9. The CDR3 DNA reads TGTGCCAGCAGAAGTAGCAAAGCGGGATCCTACGAGCAGTACTTC. Translating gives CASRSSKAGSYEQYF.

V gene TRBV10-3 combines with J gene TRBJ2-7, with D unclear. Germline loops: CDR1 ENHRY, CDR2 SYGVKD. CDR3 length equals 12 residues. Trimming removed 4 bases from V and 4 bases from J, with 8 bases in between. The CDR3: CAISVRGYEQYF. The CDR3 DNA follows: TGTGCCATCAGTGTTCGCGGATACGAGCAGTACTTC.

This sequence joins TRBV27 and TRBJ2-7; no clear D. The ends were cut back, 8 bases at V and 5 bases at J, with 19 bases in the middle. The CDR3 is made up of 14 amino acids. Germline V lookup: CDR1 MNHEY, CDR2 SMNVEV (reference sequence). This CDR3 reads CASGTVPPYHEQYF. CDR3 sequence (DNA): TGTGCCAGCGGTACGGTTCCTCCTTACCACGAGCAGTACTTC.

V and J are TRBV5-1 and TRBJ1-6; no clear D gene. CDR3 size: 15 residues. Germline V gene lookup returns CDR1 SGHRS and CDR2 YFSETQ. Trimming shortened V by 4 bases and J by 4 bases, and 12 bases separated the two germline ends. CDR3 sequence (DNA): TGCGCCAGCAGCCCTTCCGGGAGGTATAATTCACCCCTCCACTTT. Protein: CASSPSGRYNSPLHF. Full variable domain (outside the CDR3, taken from reference TRBV5-1 and TRBJ1-6): KAGVTQTPRYLIKTRGQQVTLSCSPISGHRSVSWYQQTPGQGLQFLFEYFSETQRNKGNFPGRFSGRQFSNSRSEMNVSTLELGDSALYLCASSPSGRYNSPLHFGNGTRLTVT.

The rearrangement joins TRBV25-1 to TRBJ1-3, with TRBD1 as a possible D gene (5 bases). Per the germline V gene, CDR1 is MGHDK and CDR2 is SYGVNS. This CDR3 is 14 amino acids long. V dropped 9 bases and J dropped 0 bases, with 12 bases sitting between them. This CDR3 is CASRDSYSGNTIYF. The CDR3 DNA reads as TGTGCCAGTCGGGACTCCTACTCTGGAAACACCATATATTTT.

The CDR3 sequence is CASSPPGTSGRGYEQFF. CDR3 coding DNA: TGTGCCAGCAGTCCCCCGGGGACTAGCGGGAGGGGCTATGAGCAGTTCTTC. The chain joins TRBV28 to TRBJ2-1; 16 nucleotides align to TRBD2. J lost 8 bases, V lost 5 bases, and 9 bases had no gene match. Germline V gene data show CDR1 as MDHEN and CDR2 as SYDVKM. This CDR3 has 17 amino acids.

The J gene is TRBJ1-1, the V gene TRBV9; 7 nucleotides agree with TRBD1. Germline CDR1 reads SGDLS; CDR2 reads YYNGEE. This CDR3 is built from 15 residues. V trimming: 0 bases; J trimming: 4 bases; junction bases outside the gene matches: 6. The CDR3 protein is CASSVGPGGSTEAFF. Written as DNA, the CDR3 is TGTGCCAGCAGCGTAGGGCCAGGGGGGAGCACTGAAGCTTTCTTT.

The rearrangement links TRBV18 to TRBJ1-2, with TRBD1 matching over 8 bases. The V gene's germline CDR1 is KGHSH and CDR2 LQKENI. With V trimmed by 3 bases and J by 6 bases, 6 bases remained unmatched. The CDR3 is 14 amino acids. The CDR3 sequence: CASSPASGGDGYTF. In DNA form, the CDR3 reads TGTGCCAGCTCACCTGCCTCAGGGGGCGATGGCTACACCTTC. The entire variable domain, with the rest obtained from reference TRBV18 and TRBJ1-2, is as follows: NAGVMQNPRHLVRRRGQEARLRCSPMKGHSHVYWYRQLPEEGLKFMVYLQKENIIDESGMPKERFSAEFPKEGPSILRIQQVVRGDSAAYFCASSPASGGDGYTFGSGTRLTVV.

The V gene is TRBV10-2, the J gene TRBJ2-7; D unresolved. There are 12 residues in the CDR3. Germline lookup yields CDR1 WSHSY and CDR2 SAAADI. V dropped 4 bases and J dropped 4 bases, with 8 bases sitting between them. In nucleotides, the CDR3 is TGCGCCAGCAGTGTATCAGGATACGAGCAGTACTTC. Amino acid sequence: CASSVSGYEQYF.

The V call is TRBV7-9, the J call TRBJ2-5; D uncertain. The V gene lost 5 bases and the J gene lost 1 base, with 8 bases spanning the gap. The germline CDR1 and CDR2 sequences are SEHNR and FQNEAQ (reference sequence). The CDR3 is 13 residues long. The DNA of the CDR3 is TGTGCCAGCAGCCGCGATACCCAAGAGACCCAGTACTTC. It translates to CASSRDTQETQYF.

The CDR3 nucleotides are TGTGCCAGCAGCGTGGGACTAGCGGGAGCAGATACGCAGTATTTT. Amino acids: CASSVGLAGADTQYF. This rearrangement joins TRBV9 to TRBJ2-3; 14 nucleotides line up with TRBD2. The germline CDR1 and CDR2 sequences are SGDLS and YYNGEE. The CDR3 sequence is 15 residues long. Unmatched junction bases numbered 0, after V lost 2 bases and J lost 4 bases.

The CDR3 coding sequence is TGCGCCAGCAGTCAATCGAGCCACTCCTACGAGCAGTACTTC. This encodes CASSQSSHSYEQYF. This rearrangement joins TRBV23-1 to TRBJ2-7; unclear D gene. TRBV23-1 is an open reading frame, and its role is uncertain. Trimming left V 0 bases short and J 0 bases short, with 6 bases between. This CDR3 comprises 14 residues.

This chain links TRBV29-1 with TRBJ2-5, with a tentative D call TRBD1 (6 bases). Deletions cut 5 bases from V and 4 bases from J, with 8 bases between. Per germline, CDR1 SQVTM and CDR2 ANQGSEA. The CDR3 loop spans 11 amino acids. CDR3 region: CSVSRGETQYF. Here the CDR3 DNA reads TGCAGCGTTAGCAGGGGAGAGACCCAGTACTTC. The variable domain in full, with the rest retrieved from reference TRBV29-1 and TRBJ2-5, is SAVISQKPSRDICQRGTSLTIQCQVDSQVTMMFWYRQQPGQSLTLIATANQGSEATYESGFVIDKFPISRPNLTFSTLTVSNMSPEDSSIYLCSVSRGETQYFGPGTRLLVL.

V usage is TRBV7-6 and J usage is TRBJ2-7, with 7 bases that match TRBD1. V shed 5 bases, J shed 1 base, and the junction held 8 bases outside the gene matches. Germline assignment: CDR1 SGHVS and CDR2 FNYEAQ. The CDR3 extends over 15 amino acids. The CDR3 protein is CASSGYRGSSYEQYF. CDR3 coding DNA: TGTGCCAGCAGCGGATACAGGGGTAGTTCCTACGAGCAGTACTTC.

In its sample, this clone was seen once. This chain links TRBV10-3 with TRBJ2-7; 7 bases line up with TRBD1. Germline V gives CDR1 ENHRY, CDR2 SYGVKD. The CDR3 covers 12 residues. V trimming: 10 bases; J trimming: 3 bases; junction bases outside the gene matches: 6. CDR3 DNA sequence: TGTGCCACAGCACAGGGGTACTACGAGCAGTACTTC. This gives the protein CATAQGYYEQYF.

The V call is TRBV28, the J call TRBJ2-7, with 13 nucleotides matching TRBD2. The germline V gene has CDR1 MDHEN and CDR2 SYDVKM. Trimming removed 7 bases from V and 1 base from J; junction bases left unmatched: 1. This CDR3 comprises 14 residues. DNA of the CDR3: TGTGCCAGCACGGGACTAGCGGGGTCCTACGAGCAGTACTTC. Its translation is CASTGLAGSYEQYF.

A single count supports this clone. The chain couples TRBV10-3 to TRBJ2-1; D remains unclear. Trimming cost V 3 bases and J 8 bases, with 8 bases left between them. There are 12 residues in the CDR3. The germline CDR1 and CDR2 sequences are ENHRY and SYGVKD. CDR3 coding DNA: TGTGCCATCAGTGATAATTCGGATGAGCAGTTCTTC. Its translation is CAISDNSDEQFF.

This sequence joins TRBV28 and TRBJ1-5; D may be TRBD1 (5 bases). Between the trimmed V and J ends, which lost 7 bases and 6 bases, there was a span of 10 bases. The germline CDR1 and CDR2 sequences are MDHEN and SYDVKM. This CDR3 is 12 amino acids long. CDR3 sequence: CASNWGGQPQHF. CDR3 DNA: TGTGCCAGCAATTGGGGGGGTCAGCCCCAGCATTTT. Full variable domain (missing parts from reference TRBV28 and TRBJ1-5): DVKVTQSSRYLVKRTGEKVFLECVQDMDHENMFWYRQDPGLGLRLIYFSYDVKMKEKGDIPEGYSVSREKKERFSLILESASTNQTSMYLCASNWGGQPQHFGDGTRLSIL.

The chain carries TRBV6-5 and TRBJ1-1, with a tentative D call TRBD1 (5 bases). CDR1 is MNHEY and CDR2 is SVGAGI in the germline V gene. This CDR3 is 12 amino acids long. Deletions cut 7 bases from V and 5 bases from J, with 11 bases between. CDR3 DNA sequence: TGTGCCAGCACGCAGGGAGGGACTGAAGCTTTCTTT. The encoded protein is CASTQGGTEAFF.

This chain uses TRBV7-9 with TRBJ2-5; TRBD2 agrees at 8 bases. The CDR3 has 13 residues. From germline, CDR1 is SEHNR and CDR2 FQNEAQ (reference sequence). The J segment lost 3 bases and the V segment lost 6 bases, leaving 3 bases of the junction unmatched. The CDR3 loop is CASSPLAEETQYF. The DNA for the CDR3 is TGTGCCAGCAGTCCACTAGCGGAAGAGACCCAGTACTTC.

The sample holds one count of this clone. The gene calls are TRBV7-3 and TRBJ2-5; D not resolved. Germline CDR1 is SGHTA and CDR2 is FQGTGA. The CDR3 consists of 13 residues. V was cut by 3 bases and J by 1 base, with 6 bases left in between. This CDR3 reads CASSFRPQETQYF. The CDR3, as DNA: TGTGCCAGCAGCTTCCGTCCCCAAGAGACCCAGTACTTC.

The chain joins TRBV28 to TRBJ1-2; D gene uncertain. Germline-derived CDR1 and CDR2 are MDHEN and SYDVKM. The CDR3 consists of 15 residues. Between the trimmed V and J ends, which lost 6 bases and 8 bases, there was a span of 22 bases. The CDR3 spells CASSLVGEGLRGYTF. The CDR3 DNA is TGTGCCAGCAGCCTGGTCGGGGAGGGCCTCAGAGGCTACACCTTC.

This clone showed up just once. Its ends do not fully match the called genes, so a read error is possible. CDR3 region: CASSLGGRTEQYF. The CDR3 DNA sequence: TGTGCTAGCAGCTTAGGGGGAAGGACTGAGCAGTACTTC. J is TRBJ2-7 and V is TRBV7-7, with D maybe TRBD1 (6 bases). Germline CDR1 and CDR2: SSHAT and FNYEAQ (reference sequence). The CDR3 loop spans 13 amino acids.

This clone was seen more than once but under ten times. The CDR3 loop is CASSEGRVHNQPQHF. CDR3 bases: TGTGCCAGCAGTGAAGGGAGGGTACACAATCAGCCCCAGCATTTT. The chain employs TRBV6-1 and TRBJ1-5; D is unresolved. Germline V CDR1 and CDR2: MNHNS, SASEGT. This CDR3 comprises 15 residues. V was shortened by 1 base and J by 3 bases, with 10 bases between the two germline ends.